The sample holds many counts of the clone carrying this T cell receptor (beta chain). Its antigen is not identified. The cDNA came from 5'RACE with 10-nucleotide random UMIs. TCRdb processed the 5' RACE reads anew with MiXCR; each CDR3 protein has one entry. The repertoire consists of about 30,000 distinct CDR3 sequences, with about 6% occurring once and the leading ten covering 2% to 2.5%. This sample is part of a study of neurological immune-mediated disorders. Points from the study as a whole: None of the CDR3 amino acid sequences of expanded clones recurred across subjects, suggesting private repertoires in all groups.

CDR1 and CDR2 (germline): SEHNR, FQNEAQ (reference sequence). Trimming took off 2 bases at V and 3 bases at J, with 2 bases between the two ends. This CDR3 spans 11 amino acids. The sequenced material came from CD4+ T cells from blood. This clonotype was obtained from a woman aged 45-60 years in good health. The chain has TRBV7-9 and TRBJ2-7; D unclear. The CDR3 loop is CASSLNYEQYF. The CDR3 DNA is TGTGCCAGCAGCTTAAACTACGAGCAGTACTTC.